These T cell receptor beta chains were read from a single sample in a study of T cell responses to AZD1222 COVID-19 vaccine. Profiled with immunoSEQ multiplex PCR; TCRdb holds only in-frame clones, not every one. There are tens of thousands of clones in the sample; 80% to 95% occur only once, and around 30% lies in the top ten. The sequenced sample was peripheral blood, obtained 28 days after the second AZD1222 dose. The receptors were sampled from an adult who received the AZD1222 COVID-19 vaccine. Each CDR3 is given with its conserved first and last residue. The D gene is left open where the match is weak. Some rows mark clone size as missing; the rest say once, few, many or name a class of expanded clone.

V	D	J	size	DNA	CDR3
TRBV25-1	TRBD1	TRBJ1-1	.	TGTGCCAGCAGTGGCCACGACAGGGGGAACACTGAAGCTTTCTTT	CASSGHDRGNTEAFF
TRBV4-1	.	TRBJ2-7	few	TGCGCCAGCAGCCAAGATGGGGAGTACGAGCAGTACTTC	CASSQDGEYEQYF
TRBV3-1/TRBV3-2	.	TRBJ1-3	.	TGTGCCAGCAGCCAAGTTGTCTCTGGAAACACCATATATTTT	CASSQVVSGNTIYF
TRBV6-2/TRBV6-3	.	TRBJ2-7	.	TGTGCCAGCAGCCGAAGGGACTTCGACTACGAGCAGTACTTC	CASSRRDFDYEQYF
TRBV6-2/TRBV6-3	.	TRBJ2-7	.	TGTGCCAGCAGTACTCCGGGACTTAGCCGAGGGGAGCAGTACTTC	CASSTPGLSRGEQYF
TRBV2	TRBD2	TRBJ2-1	.	TGTGCCAGCAGGGCCGGGACAGGGACTAGCGGGAGGGGGGATGAGCAGTTCTTC	CASRAGTGTSGRGDEQFF
TRBV6-6	TRBD1	TRBJ1-1	many	TGTGCCAGCAGTCTAGGACAGGGAGGTCGTAATTTGGCTGAAGCTTTCTTT	CASSLGQGGRNLAEAFF
TRBV1	.	TRBJ2-1	once	TGCACCAGCAGCCAAGCAGACTACAATGAGCAGTTCTTC	CTSSQADYNEQFF
TRBV27	.	TRBJ2-7	.	TGTGCCAGCAGGGCGGGACTTTCCAACTACGAGCAGTACTTC	CASRAGLSNYEQYF
TRBV5-5	.	TRBJ2-7	.	TGTGCCAGCAGCTTGCGTGGGGATCAGGGCTACGAGCAGTACTTC	CASSLRGDQGYEQYF
TRBV12-3/TRBV12-4	.	TRBJ2-1	.	TGTGCCAGCAGTTTCCTCAATGAGCAGTTCTTC	CASSFLNEQFF
TRBV5-5	.	TRBJ1-5	.	TGTGCCAGCAGCCCTGGAGGATCCGGGTTGAGCAATCAGCCCCAGCATTTT	CASSPGGSGLSNQPQHF
TRBV27	.	TRBJ2-7	.	TGTGCCAGCAGTTTAAACGCTGTGTACTACGAGCAGTACTTC	CASSLNAVYYEQYF
TRBV28	TRBD1	TRBJ2-6	once	TGTGCCACTCGAGCGGACAGGGCTGGGGCCAACGTCCTGACTTTC	CATRADRAGANVLTF
TRBV27	.	TRBJ2-4	.	TGTGCCAGCCGACTTGGCGGGAACGTCAACATTCAGTACTTC	CASRLGGNVNIQYF
TRBV28	.	TRBJ1-1	.	TGTGCCAGCAGTCCCCGAGGTGGAGGGGCTGAAGCTTTCTTT	CASSPRGGGAEAFF
TRBV7-2	.	TRBJ2-7	.	TGTGCCAGCAGCCGGACTGACCAATACGAGCAGTACTTC	CASSRTDQYEQYF
TRBV19	TRBD2	TRBJ2-1	.	TGTGCCAGTAGTATGGGGGTGAGAAGCGGGAGTCTGAGAAATGAGCAGTTCTTC	CASSMGVRSGSLRNEQFF
TRBV2	.	TRBJ1-1	.	TGTGCTATTGCCCCTTCCGGGTCGGCTGAAGCTTTCTTT	CAIAPSGSAEAFF
TRBV5-1	.	TRBJ1-1	.	TGCGCCAGCAGCTCGGAACCGGACAGCAACACTGAAGCTTTCTTT	CASSSEPDSNTEAFF
TRBV5-1	.	TRBJ1-1	.	TGCGCCAGCAGCTTGGTAGCGGGGAGGAGTACTGAAGCTTTCTTT	CASSLVAGRSTEAFF
TRBV11-2	.	TRBJ2-2	.	TGTGCCAGCAGAACTGGACGAACCGGGGAGCTGTTTTTT	CASRTGRTGELFF
TRBV19	TRBD1	TRBJ2-7	.	TGTGCCAGTATAGCCGACAGGGCTGGAAACTACGAGCAGTACTTC	CASIADRAGNYEQYF
TRBV28	TRBD1	TRBJ2-7	.	TGTGCCAGCAGAGGCAGGGGGCGAAAGGAGTGGTCCTACGAGCAGTACTTC	CASRGRGRKEWSYEQYF
TRBV28	.	TRBJ1-2	.	TGTGCCAGCAGTACTCAGGGGAGGAGAGACTATGGCTACACCTTC	CASSTQGRRDYGYTF
TRBV4-3	.	TRBJ1-2	.	TGCGCCAGCAGCCCTAGAGGGGGATCCTATGGCTACACCTTC	CASSPRGGSYGYTF
TRBV9	.	TRBJ2-1	.	TGTGCCAGCAGCGCCTTCTCGAACGCCTACAATGAGCAGTTCTTC	CASSAFSNAYNEQFF
TRBV11-2	TRBD2	TRBJ2-4	.	TGTGCCAGCAGCCCCGGGACTAGCGGGGTTAAAAACATTCAGTACTTC	CASSPGTSGVKNIQYF
TRBV28	.	TRBJ2-7	once	TGTGCCAGCAGTGAGCCGGCCGGGCGTGTGGACTTC	CASSEPAGRVDF
TRBV10-3	TRBD1	TRBJ1-2	.	TGTGCCACCAAGGATCAGGACAGGGGCGATTTATATGGCTACACCTTC	CATKDQDRGDLYGYTF
TRBV14	.	TRBJ1-1	once	TGTGCCAGCAGCCAAGCTTTGAACACTGAAGCTTTCTTT	CASSQALNTEAFF
TRBV29-1	.	TRBJ1-6	.	TGCAGCGCAGCGGCAGGGTGGGATTCACCCCTCCACTTT	CSAAAGWDSPLHF
TRBV5-1	.	TRBJ1-6	.	TGCGCCAGCAGCAACTCGAATTCACCCCTCCACTTT	CASSNSNSPLHF
TRBV2	.	TRBJ2-7	.	TGTGCCAGCAGTGGCCTCCAGACTAGTATCAACGAGCAGTACTTC	CASSGLQTSINEQYF
TRBV28	.	TRBJ2-3	.	TGTGCCAGCAAAAGTGGATTGGCAGGGGTCACAGATACGCAGTATTTT	CASKSGLAGVTDTQYF
TRBV28	TRBD2	TRBJ2-7	.	TGTGCCAGCAGTGGAGCCTCTTTCGGGACTAGCGTCTCCTACGAGCAGTACTTC	CASSGASFGTSVSYEQYF
TRBV28	.	TRBJ1-4	.	TGTGCCAGCAGTTCGCTCGGGAAAACTATGGGGCTTCGGGGTGAAAAACTGTTTTTT	CASSSLGKTMGLRGEKLFF
TRBV10-3	.	TRBJ2-1	.	TGTGCCAGCGGGAAGGAGAGTCAGTTCTTC	CASGKESQFF
TRBV5-4	.	TRBJ2-3	.	TGTGCCAGCAGCTTTGTGGGGCTTGGCACAGATACGCAGTATTTT	CASSFVGLGTDTQYF
TRBV11-2	TRBD1	TRBJ2-1	once	TGTGCCAGCAGCTCCCGGACAGGTTACTCGAATGAGCAGTTCTTC	CASSSRTGYSNEQFF
TRBV27	.	TRBJ1-2	.	TGTGCCAGCAGCTCACGGGAACCCGCTGGACGTAACTATGGCTACACCTTC	CASSSREPAGRNYGYTF
TRBV18	.	TRBJ2-6	.	TGTGCCAGCTCACCGTTACAGGCCAGCTCTGGGGCCAACGTCCTGACTTTC	CASSPLQASSGANVLTF
TRBV2	TRBD1	TRBJ1-6	.	TGTGCCATTACCGGGACAGGGGGCCAAAATTCACCCCTCCACTTT	CAITGTGGQNSPLHF
TRBV11-2	.	TRBJ1-2	few	TGTGCCAGCAGCGCCGCGACGGGCGAAGGCTACACCTTC	CASSAATGEGYTF
TRBV11-1	.	TRBJ1-2	.	TGTGCCAGCAGCTCCCACCCGGTTAACTATGGCTACACCTTC	CASSSHPVNYGYTF
TRBV24-1	.	TRBJ2-2	.	TGTGCCACCAGTGATCACAGGTACCCGAACACCGGGGAGCTGTTTTTT	CATSDHRYPNTGELFF
TRBV2	.	TRBJ1-5	.	TGTGCCAGCACCGACCTTTATAGCAATCAGCCCCAGCATTTT	CASTDLYSNQPQHF